This entry is about one T cell receptor beta chain. Its antigen remains unidentified. The CDR3 totals 11 residues. CDR1 is SGHDN, CDR2 FVKESK, per germline. After removal of 4 bases from V and 10 bases from J, the junction contained 1 base not matched to a gene. The data were obtained in a study of cytomegalovirus exposure and HLA in healthy donors. Among the donors, all were healthy bone marrow donors. The PCR contained 60 Vbeta and 13 Jbeta primers. The data were produced by immunoSEQ multiplex PCR, yet TCRdb's version contains in-frame clones alone and is incomplete. The sample contains about 180,000 clones, 76% of which appear only once. Study results and limitations: The only immune exposure information that was available was CMV serostatus.

The TCR sequence derives from a man aged 18-30 years in good health and CMV-seronegative. The V gene is TRBV14, the J gene TRBJ2-1, with 7 bases aligning to TRBD1. The sample was PBMCs. The CDR3 coding sequence is TGTGCCAGCAGCCTCAGGGGGGAGCAGTTCTTC. This codes for CASSLRGEQFF.